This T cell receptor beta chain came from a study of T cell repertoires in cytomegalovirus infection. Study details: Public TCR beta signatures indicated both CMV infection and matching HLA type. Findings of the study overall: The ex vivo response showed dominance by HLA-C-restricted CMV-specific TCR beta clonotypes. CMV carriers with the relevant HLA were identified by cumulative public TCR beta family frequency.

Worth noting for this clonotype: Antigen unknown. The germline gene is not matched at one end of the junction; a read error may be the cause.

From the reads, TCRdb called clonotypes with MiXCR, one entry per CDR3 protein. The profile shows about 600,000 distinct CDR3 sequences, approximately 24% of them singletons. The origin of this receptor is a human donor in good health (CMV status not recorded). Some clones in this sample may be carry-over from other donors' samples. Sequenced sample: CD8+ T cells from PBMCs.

CDR3 in DNA: TGTGCTAGCAGCTTAGGAGGGGACATCAATGAGCAGTTCTTC. It encodes CASSLGGDINEQFF. This chain connects TRBV7-7 to TRBJ2-1; possibly TRBD1 or TRBD2 for D (6 bases each). The germline CDR1 and CDR2 sequences are SSHAT and FNYEAQ (reference sequence). CDR3 size: 14 residues.